Each of the 11 T cell receptor beta chains below was sequenced from the same sample in a study of radiotherapy plus CTLA-4 blockade in lung cancer. The method was immunoSEQ multiplex PCR; TCRdb's version includes in-frame clones alone and lacks a portion of them. The sample records about 73,000 clones, around 90% being singletons. Sequenced material: peripheral blood, taken from a patient treated with radiotherapy plus ipilimumab. All receptors come from a human donor with non-small cell lung cancer that progressed on radiotherapy plus ipilimumab.

V and J are TRBV2 and TRBJ1-2; 7 bases line up with TRBD1. In germline, CDR1 is SNHLY, CDR2 FYNNEI. The CDR3 loop spans 14 amino acids. Unmatched junction bases numbered 10, after V lost 9 bases and J lost 3 bases. The CDR3 here is CASPTGTPYYGYTF. CDR3 nucleotides: TGTGCCAGTCCGACAGGGACCCCGTACTATGGCTACACCTTC.

The chain has TRBV6-6 and TRBJ2-3; no reliable D call. Germline V gives CDR1 MNHNY, CDR2 SVGAGI (reference sequence). Trimming cost V 0 bases and J 1 base, with 11 bases left between them. This CDR3 has 16 amino acids. The CDR3 protein is CASSYSGPRGTDTQYF. The CDR3, as DNA: TGTGCCAGCAGTTACTCGGGCCCTCGGGGCACAGATACGCAGTATTTT.

This clone was detected only a few times. This chain connects TRBV5-1 to TRBJ2-5, with 7 bases aligning to TRBD1. In germline, CDR1 is SGHRS, CDR2 YFSETQ. The V segment lost 0 bases and the J segment 2 bases; nucleotides outside the gene matches: 7. The CDR3 is 16 amino acids. In nucleotides, the CDR3 is TGCGCCAGCAGCTTGGAGGCACAGGGGAATCAAGAGACCCAGTACTTC. Amino acid sequence: CASSLEAQGNQETQYF.

The rearrangement joins TRBV29-1 to TRBJ2-1; the match to TRBD1 covers 9 bases. Germline lookup yields CDR1 SQVTM and CDR2 ANQGSEA. This CDR3 is 14 amino acids long. J gave up 6 bases and V 6 bases, and 9 bases lay outside the gene matches. CDR3 region: CSVGGTGISNEQFF. The CDR3 DNA follows: TGCAGCGTAGGCGGGACAGGGATTTCCAATGAGCAGTTCTTC.

This chain links TRBV6-1 with TRBJ1-3; no reliable D call. The CDR3 covers 15 residues. Germline CDR1 reads MNHNS; CDR2 reads SASEGT. Trimming left V 3 bases short and J 2 bases short, with 11 bases between. CDR3 nucleotides: TGTGCCAGCAGTGACAGACTTCCAACTGGAAACACCATATATTTT. Protein product: CASSDRLPTGNTIYF.

The rearrangement uses TRBV19 and TRBJ1-3; tentative D call: TRBD1 (5 bases). CDR3 length: 16 amino acids. The germline CDR1 and CDR2 sequences are LNHDA and SQIVND (reference sequence). V gave up 5 bases and J gave up 0 bases, with 14 bases separating them. CDR3 DNA: TGTGCCAGTAGTGAGGGACTGTTCAGCTCTGGAAACACCATATATTTT. This gives the protein CASSEGLFSSGNTIYF. Looking up the rest from reference TRBV19 and TRBJ1-3 gives the full variable domain: DGGITQSPKYLFRKEGQNVTLSCEQNLNHDAMYWYRQDPGQGLRLIYYSQIVNDFQKGDIAEGYSVSREKKESFPLTVTSAQKNPTAFYLCASSEGLFSSGNTIYFGEGSWLTVV.

The chain joins TRBV5-6 to TRBJ1-5; D gene unclear. The CDR3 runs to 15 residues. Deletions cut 7 bases from V and 1 base from J, with 15 bases between. CDR1 SGHDT and CDR2 YYEEEE come from the germline V gene. In DNA form, the CDR3 reads TGTGCCAGCTCTCGGTTAGCCGAGAGCAATCAGCCCCAGCATTTT. Translated: CASSRLAESNQPQHF.

V usage is TRBV19 and J usage is TRBJ2-2; weak D call: TRBD1 (5 bases). V lost 7 bases to trimming and J lost 7 bases, with 16 bases between them. The germline V gene encodes CDR1 LNHDA and CDR2 SQIVND (reference sequence). This CDR3 is 14 amino acids long. The CDR3 sequence: CASTATPQGGELFF. The CDR3 bases are TGTGCCAGTACTGCAACGCCTCAGGGCGGGGAGCTGTTTTTT.

The chain combines TRBV7-3 with TRBJ2-2; no clear D gene. The germline gives CDR1 SGHTA, CDR2 FQGTGA. The germline V and J ends were trimmed by 5 bases and 6 bases, with 10 bases remaining between them. The CDR3 loop spans 13 amino acids. CDR3 sequence (DNA): TGTGCCAGCAGCCCAGTTTTCCCCGGGGAGCTGTTTTTT. Translating it yields CASSPVFPGELFF.

The gene calls are TRBV29-1 and TRBJ2-3; 7 bases are shared with TRBD2. The CDR3 totals 14 residues. Germline CDR1 SQVTM, CDR2 ANQGSEA. V was pared by 4 bases and J by 6 bases, with 10 bases of the junction left unmatched. As DNA, the CDR3 is TGCAGCGTTGCTTCGCGGGAGATTGGGGATACGCAGTATTTT. Encoded protein: CSVASREIGDTQYF.

This clone has only a few counts. The chain links TRBV4-1 to TRBJ1-3, with D unresolved. V lost 2 bases, J lost 0 bases, and 17 bases lay in between. Germline V gene data show CDR1 as MGHRA and CDR2 as YSYEKL. CDR3 length equals 18 residues. CDR3 nucleotides: TGCGCCAGCAGCCAATCCGGTGGTCGTTACAGCTCTGGAAACACCATATATTTT. Its protein product is CASSQSGGRYSSGNTIYF.